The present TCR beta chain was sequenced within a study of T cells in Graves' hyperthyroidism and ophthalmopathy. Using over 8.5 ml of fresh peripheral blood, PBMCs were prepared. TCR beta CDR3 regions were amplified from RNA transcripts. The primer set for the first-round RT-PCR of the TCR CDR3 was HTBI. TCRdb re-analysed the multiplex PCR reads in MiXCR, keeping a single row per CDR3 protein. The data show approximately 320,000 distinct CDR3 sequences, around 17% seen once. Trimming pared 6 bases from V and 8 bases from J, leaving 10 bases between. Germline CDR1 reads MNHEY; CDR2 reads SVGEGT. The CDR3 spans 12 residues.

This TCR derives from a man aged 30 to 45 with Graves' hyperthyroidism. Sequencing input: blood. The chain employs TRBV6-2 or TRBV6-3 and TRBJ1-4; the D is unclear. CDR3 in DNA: TGTGCCAGCAGCCGTCAAGGGGAAAAACTGTTTTTT. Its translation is CASSRQGEKLFF.